This T cell receptor beta chain came from a study of graft-versus-host responses after intestinal transplantation. Across the study: Among the recipients, transplants were multivisceral, liver-intestinal, or isolated intestinal.

Data came from immunoSEQ multiplex PCR; TCRdb stores just in-frame clones and leaves some out. The profile shows roughly 90,000 clones, approximately 89% of them singletons. General observations from the study: Some patients had graft-donor T cell macrochimerism, and their allografts showed high graft-versus-host to host-versus-graft clonal ratios. Researchers found peak circulating GvH clone levels linked to early post-transplant HvG declines. Recipient marrow showed GvH clones, some seen first in ileum or blood.

The CDR3 has 14 residues. The V gene lost 6 bases and the J gene lost 4 bases, with 15 bases spanning the gap. CDR1 MNHEY and CDR2 SMNVEV come from the germline V gene (reference sequence). In the case of this clone: Its specificity is unknown.

This sequence joins TRBV27 and TRBJ1-2; D is uncertain. The receptor was derived from a human donor who was the organ donor for an intestinal transplant. The sequencing used unstimulated CD4+ T cells sorted from spleen or lymph node cells, collected before transplant. Here the CDR3 reads CASSPARLGYGYTF. CDR3 nucleotide sequence: TGTGCCAGCAGCCCTGCTAGGCTGGGCTATGGCTACACCTTC.